This entry lists 16 T cell receptor beta chains sequenced from one sample in a study of shared clonotypes between healthy human individuals. The assay was immunoSEQ multiplex PCR, and TCRdb's table has in-frame clones only and misses some. The data contain some 450,000 clones, more than 70% of them singletons. The sequencing sample was made of PBMCs. All receptors come from a woman aged 40 to 50 in good health. Some clones in this sample may be carry-over from other donors' samples.

There are many counts of this clone. The rearrangement joins TRBV7-9 to TRBJ2-7, with TRBD2 matching 9 bases. The CDR3 is made up of 13 amino acids. Looked up from germline, CDR1 is SEHNR and CDR2 is FQNEAQ (reference sequence). The V gene end was trimmed by 6 bases and the J gene end by 5 bases; junction bases not matched to a gene: 5. Here the CDR3 reads CASSGLANDEQYF. The CDR3, as DNA: TGTGCCAGCAGTGGACTAGCGAATGACGAGCAGTACTTC.

On this clone itself: A single base is all that separates this from a far larger clone, so a read error is likely. This chain connects TRBV30 to TRBJ2-2; 10 nucleotides line up with TRBD1. CDR1 and CDR2 from the germline V gene are GTSNPN and SVGIG (reference sequence). This CDR3 comprises 15 residues. As DNA, the CDR3 is TGTGCCTGGGGGACAGGGGCCGCGAACACCAGGGAGCTGTTTTTT. This codes for CAWGTGAANTRELFF.

The table lists this clone with many counts. This chain connects TRBV7-3 to TRBJ1-1; TRBD1 matches 8 bases. Germline loops: CDR1 SGHTA, CDR2 FQGTGA. V lost 5 bases and J lost 2; bases outside the gene matches: 7. The CDR3 loop spans 15 amino acids. The CDR3 here is CASSLGTGFNTEAFF. In nucleotides, the CDR3 is TGTGCCAGCAGCCTAGGGACAGGATTCAACACTGAAGCTTTCTTT.

This chain links TRBV6-4 with TRBJ2-6, with no clear D. The CDR3 has 15 residues. V shed 6 bases and J shed 0 bases, with 9 bases lying between them. Germline V gene sequence: CDR1 MRHNA, CDR2 SNTAGT. The CDR3 loop reads CASSPQPSGANVLTF. The CDR3 DNA sequence: TGTGCCAGCAGCCCACAGCCCTCTGGGGCCAACGTCCTGACTTTC.

The rearrangement links TRBV28 to TRBJ2-7, with D tentatively TRBD1 (5 bases). From germline, CDR1 is MDHEN and CDR2 SYDVKM. The CDR3 is 15 residues long. V lost 4 bases and J lost 2, with 15 bases in between. CDR3 in DNA: TGTGCCAGCAGTTCCCCAGGGTTGGGTACCTACGAGCAGTACTTC. Amino acids: CASSSPGLGTYEQYF.

The chain carries TRBV27 and TRBJ2-5; 10 nucleotides match TRBD2. V trimming: 7 bases; J trimming: 5 bases; junction bases outside the gene matches: 7. The CDR3 spans 14 residues. CDR1 MNHEY and CDR2 SMNVEV come from the germline V gene (reference sequence). As DNA, the CDR3 is TGTGCCAGCAAACTAGCGGGGTCAACGGAGACCCAGTACTTC. Amino acid sequence: CASKLAGSTETQYF.

About this clone itself: It may be a read error: a sequence one base away is much more abundant. Here the CDR3 omits its conserved ending phenylalanine or tryptophan, so a read error is the likely source. This sequence joins TRBV27 and TRBJ2-3, with D possibly TRBD1 on 6 matching bases. Between the trimmed V and J ends, which lost 3 bases and 4 bases, there was a span of 17 bases. This CDR3 spans 16 amino acids. Germline V gene data show CDR1 as MNHEY and CDR2 as SMNVEV (reference sequence). CDR3 sequence reads: CASSFSLDRRPDTQYL. CDR3 DNA: TGTGCCAGCAGTTTTTCCCTAGACAGGAGACCAGATACGCAGTATCTT.

This chain connects TRBV15 to TRBJ2-2; 9 nucleotides align to TRBD2. Germline assignment: CDR1 LNHNV and CDR2 YYDKDF (reference sequence). This CDR3 spans 17 amino acids. V shed 0 bases and J 5 bases; nucleotides not matched to a gene: 7. Here the CDR3 reads CATSRDLVAGETGELFF. CDR3 DNA sequence: TGTGCCACCAGCAGAGATTTGGTAGCGGGAGAAACCGGGGAGCTGTTTTTT.

Regarding this clone: Germline is not matched at one junction end, which may reflect a read error. The V call is TRBV7-7, the J call TRBJ2-5; TRBD1 matches at 8 bases. Per the germline V gene, CDR1 is SSHAT and CDR2 is FNYEAQ (reference sequence). The CDR3 has 14 amino acids. The CDR3 DNA reads TGTGCTAGCAGCCCGGACAGGGTTGGACAGACCCAGTACTTC. Its translation: CASSPDRVGQTQYF.

The gene calls are TRBV10-3 and TRBJ2-6, with D unclear. Germline values: CDR1 ENHRY, CDR2 SYGVKD. V lost 2 bases to trimming and J lost 2 bases, with 10 bases between them. The CDR3 consists of 16 residues. The CDR3 DNA sequence: TGTGCCATCAGTGAGGGGGTGGGTCCTGGGGCCAACGTCCTGACTTTC. Amino acid sequence: CAISEGVGPGANVLTF.

This sequence joins TRBV7-8 and TRBJ2-7; D is perhaps TRBD2 (6 bases). This CDR3 is built from 15 residues. Germline V gene data show CDR1 as SGHVS and CDR2 as FQNEAQ. V lost 5 bases to trimming and J lost 2 bases, with 16 bases between them. In nucleotides, the CDR3 is TGTGCCAGCAGCGCCGGGAGAGTTGTAGCCTACGAGCAGTACTTC. This encodes CASSAGRVVAYEQYF.

This sequence joins TRBV27 and TRBJ2-7; tentatively, D is TRBD2 (5 bases). V gave up 3 bases and J gave up 0 bases, with 12 bases separating them. The germline CDR1 and CDR2 sequences are MNHEY and SMNVEV (reference sequence). CDR3 length: 15 residues. The CDR3 bases are TGTGCCAGCAGTTTGCTGACGGGAAGCTCCTACGAGCAGTACTTC. Translation gives CASSLLTGSSYEQYF.

This clone was counted between two and nine times. V gene TRBV7-8 combines with J gene TRBJ2-2, with 13 bases identical to TRBD2. This CDR3 spans 17 amino acids. Germline CDR1 is SGHVS and CDR2 is FQNEAQ. The V segment lost 2 bases and the J segment 2 bases; nucleotides outside the gene matches: 2. CDR3 residues: CASSLPGLAGNTGELFF. The CDR3 nucleotides read TGTGCCAGCAGCTTACCGGGACTAGCGGGAAACACCGGGGAGCTGTTTTTT.

The chain couples TRBV30 to TRBJ2-3; D ambiguous. Germline CDR1 reads GTSNPN; CDR2 reads SVGIG (reference sequence). The CDR3 contains 13 residues. The germline V and J ends were trimmed by 0 bases and 3 bases, with 7 bases remaining between them. Here the CDR3 reads CAWSVFETDTQYF. CDR3 in DNA: TGTGCCTGGAGTGTATTTGAAACAGATACGCAGTATTTT.

This clone was recorded many times. The identical CDR3 is also encoded by other nucleotide sequences in the sample. V and J are TRBV6-4 and TRBJ1-2; D perhaps matches TRBD1 (6 bases). CDR3 length: 15 amino acids. Between the trimmed V and J ends, which lost 2 bases and 8 bases, there was a span of 18 bases. Germline lookup yields CDR1 MRHNA and CDR2 SNTAGT. CDR3 region: CASSDGSEGGGGYTF. The CDR3 DNA sequence: TGTGCCAGCAGTGACGGATCGGAGGGGGGCGGAGGCTACACCTTC.

V and J are TRBV9 and TRBJ1-5; 9 bases align to TRBD1. Trimming removed 4 bases from V and 6 bases from J; junction bases left unmatched: 8. The CDR3 totals 15 residues. Looked up from germline, CDR1 is SGDLS and CDR2 is YYNGEE. The CDR3 region has the DNA TGTGCCAGCAGCCCTACGGGACAGGGCGCTCAGCCCCAGCATTTT. Translated: CASSPTGQGAQPQHF. Combining the CDR3 with reference TRBV9 and TRBJ1-5 gives the whole variable domain DSGVTQTPKHLITATGQRVTLRCSPRSGDLSVYWYQQSLDQGLQFLIQYYNGEERAKGNILERFSAQQFPDLHSELNLSSLELGDSALYFCASSPTGQGAQPQHFGDGTRLSIL.